Listed below are T cell receptor beta chains from one sample, sequenced in a study of cytomegalovirus exposure and HLA in healthy donors. Generated by immunoSEQ multiplex PCR, the TCRdb table keeps only in-frame clones and is missing some. The table records about 160,000 clones, roughly 81% of them present only once. The sequenced sample consisted of PBMCs. These receptors all come from a woman aged 45-65 years in good health and CMV-seronegative. The conserved cysteine and the conserved F or W are not part of the CDR3 here. Fields, in order: V gene, J gene, CDR3 protein.

TRBV7-9	TRBJ1-2	SSSKTGGSNYGYT
TRBV27	TRBJ2-7	ASSLSPTRSSYEQY
TRBV5-6	TRBJ1-5	ASSFWGKTSNQPQH
TRBV5-1	.	ASKGWTGDTYEQY
TRBV18	TRBJ2-2	ASSQSDRELF
TRBV4-3	TRBJ2-7	ASSQDYNVQYEQY
TRBV2	TRBJ2-5	ARTRGTSDSGAQY
TRBV2	TRBJ2-7	ASRGTLGGEQY
TRBV10-3	TRBJ2-2	AISVSGNTGELF
TRBV2	TRBJ1-5	ASNSGVSQPQH
TRBV5-8	TRBJ1-5	ASNRDRGLQPQH
TRBV9	TRBJ2-2	ASSAPGQGATNTGELF
TRBV5-1	TRBJ1-1	ASSRDTEAF
TRBV6-1	TRBJ1-2	ASSPQGADGYT
TRBV7-9	TRBJ1-1	SSSVTENTEAF